This T cell receptor beta chain came from a study of cytomegalovirus exposure and HLA in healthy donors. The PCR used 60 Vbeta and 13 Jbeta primers. Method: immunoSEQ multiplex PCR; TCRdb's copy keeps in-frame clones and lacks some. The profile shows over 45,000 clones, 83% of them singletons. Sampled while nominally healthy, donors likely had unrecorded immune exposures. The CDR3 extends over 15 amino acids. Germline CDR1 is MNHEY and CDR2 is SVGAGI. The V gene end was trimmed by 4 bases and the J gene end by 2 bases; junction bases not matched to a gene: 1. This TCR was recovered from a man aged 25 to 40 in good health and CMV-seronegative. The sample comprised PBMCs. The chain carries TRBV6-5 and TRBJ2-6; 8 bases are a match to TRBD2. The DNA of the CDR3 is TGTGCCAGCAGTTCCGGGGGGGCTGGGGCCAACGTCCTGACTTTC. The encoded protein is CASSSGGAGANVLTF.